This T cell receptor beta chain was documented in a study of T cell responses to AZD1222 COVID-19 vaccine. Only one count was recorded for this clone. Only in-frame clones appear in the TCRdb table, and some are missing; sequencing was by immunoSEQ multiplex PCR. This sample carries about 140,000 clones, more than 80% of them seen once, and the ten largest clones take over 0.9%. Trimming pared 0 bases from V and 1 base from J, leaving 8 bases between. This CDR3 contains 15 residues. Germline CDR1 reads SGDLS; CDR2 reads YYNGEE. The chain carries TRBV9 and TRBJ1-5, with D possibly TRBD1 on 6 matching bases. This sequence originates from an adult in good health. The source was peripheral blood, collected on day 0 of MenACWY control vaccination. The CDR3 loop is CASSVGDTSNQPQHF. CDR3 coding DNA: TGTGCCAGCAGCGTAGGGGACACCAGCAATCAGCCCCAGCATTTT.